Presented here are 23 T cell receptor beta chains from one specimen sequenced in a study of blood T cell repertoires in COVID-19 (dated by TCRdb to the early 2020s). Library prep was done by the immunoSEQ multiplex PCR assay. The immuneACCESS repertoire file appears here via TCRdb, limited to in-frame rearrangements. These files lack a portion of the clones; in checked studies, under half of the deficit traces to unresolved V genes, and the cause of the others is not known. The sample table lists about 410,000 clones, about 91% of them with a count of one. The ten largest clones represent approximately 1.5% of the sample. Sequencing was carried out using peripheral blood. These receptors were taken from a woman aged 40 to 50 with COVID-19, enrolled during active disease.

The CDR3 sequence is CASSSGLAGGNIQYF. CDR3 sequence (DNA): TGTGCCAGCAGCTCCGGACTAGCGGGGGGAAACATTCAGTACTTC. This sequence joins TRBV7-2 and TRBJ2-4; 14 positions match TRBD2. The germline gives CDR1 SGHTA, CDR2 FQGNSA. This CDR3 region has 15 residues. The ends lost 4 bases at V and 6 bases at J; junction bases unmatched: 2.

This clone was seen once. The CDR3 DNA sequence: TGTGCCAGCAGCCAAGATCAAGCAGACAGGGGATTTAGAAACACCATATATTTT. This sequence encodes CASSQDQADRGFRNTIYF. V usage is TRBV14 and J usage is TRBJ1-3; TRBD1 agrees at 8 bases. Trimming removed 0 bases from V and 5 bases from J; junction bases left unmatched: 12. The CDR3 is 18 amino acids. Germline V gives CDR1 SGHDN, CDR2 FVKESK.

This chain joins TRBV6-2 or TRBV6-3 and TRBJ2-7; 9 nucleotides match TRBD1. Trimming took 4 bases from V and 5 from J; bases not matched to a gene: 15. This CDR3 has 17 amino acids. Germline V CDR1 and CDR2: MNHEY, SVGEGT. The CDR3 spells CASSSLWLPDRGHEQYF. The CDR3 DNA follows: TGTGCCAGCAGTTCACTATGGCTCCCGGACAGGGGTCACGAGCAGTACTTC.

This rearrangement joins TRBV4-1 to TRBJ2-1; 10 nucleotides line up with TRBD2. The junction had 4 bases not matched to a gene; V was cut back by 3 bases and J by 2 bases. Per germline, CDR1 MGHRA and CDR2 YSYEKL. The CDR3 has 16 residues. The CDR3 bases are TGCGCCAGCAGCCAGGTGCTAGCGGGAGCCTACAATGAGCAGTTCTTC. It is translated as CASSQVLAGAYNEQFF.

This clone was recorded only once. The V and J genes are TRBV6-6 and TRBJ1-5; weak D call: TRBD1 (5 bases). The V and J ends lost 2 bases and 0 bases respectively, with 5 bases between them. CDR3 length: 14 amino acids. Germline V gene lookup returns CDR1 MNHNY and CDR2 SVGAGI (reference sequence). CDR3 region: CASSYRGSNQPQHF. CDR3 DNA: TGTGCCAGCAGTTACAGGGGTAGCAATCAGCCCCAGCATTTT.

The chain joins TRBV7-9 to TRBJ2-5, with a tentative D call TRBD2 (7 bases). This CDR3 is 17 amino acids long. From germline, CDR1 is SEHNR and CDR2 FQNEAQ (reference sequence). Trimming cost V 2 bases and J 4 bases, with 20 bases left between them. CDR3 amino acids: CASSLWGGGRLGETQYF. The DNA for the CDR3 is TGTGCCAGCAGCTTATGGGGGGGCGGCAGGCTTGGAGAGACCCAGTACTTC.

This chain connects TRBV5-1 to TRBJ1-1, with 9 bases identical to TRBD1. Trimming took 4 bases from V and 7 from J; bases not matched to a gene: 2. CDR3 size: 12 residues. The germline V gene has CDR1 SGHRS and CDR2 YFSETQ. The CDR3 DNA is TGCGCCAGCAGCCAGACAGGGGGTGAAGCTTTCTTT. It codes for CASSQTGGEAFF.

V usage is TRBV7-2 and J usage is TRBJ1-2; the match to TRBD1 covers 7 bases. The CDR3 covers 14 residues. Germline values: CDR1 SGHTA, CDR2 FQGNSA. J was trimmed by 8 bases and V by 3 bases; bases with no gene match: 9. The CDR3 coding sequence is TGTGCCAGCAGCTTCGGCGGGACAGTGAACGGCTACACCTTC. Its translation is CASSFGGTVNGYTF.

The V call is TRBV5-1, the J call TRBJ1-6, with D perhaps matching TRBD1 (6 bases). V dropped 3 bases and J dropped 6 bases, with 10 bases sitting between them. The V gene's germline CDR1 is SGHRS and CDR2 YFSETQ. The CDR3 runs to 14 residues. CDR3 in amino acids: CASSYARGNSPLHF. In nucleotides, the CDR3 is TGCGCCAGCAGCTATGCCAGGGGTAATTCACCCCTCCACTTT.

The rearrangement joins TRBV5-1 to TRBJ1-6; TRBD1 might be the D (5 bases). Germline CDR1 SGHRS, CDR2 YFSETQ. V lost 4 bases to trimming and J lost 7 bases, with 9 bases between them. The CDR3 length is 13 residues. The CDR3 bases are TGCGCCAGCAGCCGGGGGTCAAATTCACCCCTCCACTTT. This translates into CASSRGSNSPLHF.

A word on this clone: This CDR3 is also generated by other DNA sequences in the sample. The J gene is TRBJ1-5, the V gene TRBV19, with 9 bases aligning to TRBD1. The V gene's germline CDR1 is LNHDA and CDR2 SQIVND (reference sequence). V lost 4 bases to trimming and J lost 6 bases; unmatched junction nucleotides: 7. The CDR3 has 15 amino acids. CDR3 nucleotides: TGTGCCAGTAGTACCACAGGGGGCGGGGGTCAGCCCCAGCATTTT. This translates into CASSTTGGGGQPQHF.

This clone has a single count. The chain is built from TRBV2 and TRBJ1-4; D is uncertain. The CDR3 totals 13 residues. CDR1 is SNHLY, CDR2 FYNNEI, per germline. Trimming pared 4 bases from V and 8 bases from J, leaving 11 bases between. The CDR3 sequence is CASSVQAGEKLFF. CDR3 DNA: TGTGCCAGCAGTGTGCAGGCAGGCGAAAAACTGTTTTTT.

The V call is TRBV27, the J call TRBJ1-5; the D gene is possibly TRBD1 (5 bases). V dropped 5 bases and J dropped 2 bases, with 16 bases sitting between them. Germline lookup yields CDR1 MNHEY and CDR2 SMNVEV (reference sequence). This CDR3 region has 16 residues. Written as DNA, the CDR3 is TGTGCCAGCAGTCAAATCGTGGGCAGGGGCAATCAGCCCCAGCATTTT. It translates to CASSQIVGRGNQPQHF.

The rearrangement uses TRBV5-1 and TRBJ2-7, with 15 bases that match TRBD2. The CDR3 sequence is 16 residues long. Germline lookup yields CDR1 SGHRS and CDR2 YFSETQ. V trimming: 4 bases; J trimming: 2 bases; junction bases outside the gene matches: 4. CDR3 in DNA: TGCGCCAGCAGCCCGGGACTAGCGGGGGGTCCCTACGAGCAGTACTTC. As protein: CASSPGLAGGPYEQYF.

This chain joins TRBV19 and TRBJ2-7; tentatively, D is TRBD2 (6 bases). This CDR3 spans 13 amino acids. V was shortened by 3 bases and J by 5 bases, with 11 bases between the two germline ends. Germline CDR1 and CDR2: LNHDA and SQIVND (reference sequence). The CDR3 sequence: CASSMGWGDEQYF. CDR3 DNA sequence: TGTGCCAGTAGTATGGGTTGGGGGGACGAGCAGTACTTC.

The chain is built from TRBV6-2 or TRBV6-3 and TRBJ2-7, with TRBD1 identical over 8 bases. The germline gives CDR1 MNHEY, CDR2 SVGEGT. V was pared by 4 bases and J by 5 bases, with 19 bases of the junction left unmatched. The CDR3 has 18 amino acids. The CDR3 loop is CASSSLAGGIRKGNEQYF. The CDR3 region has the DNA TGTGCCAGCAGTTCCTTGGCAGGGGGCATTCGGAAAGGCAACGAGCAGTACTTC.

The rearrangement joins TRBV27 to TRBJ2-3; 11 positions agree with TRBD2. Germline CDR1 reads MNHEY; CDR2 reads SMNVEV (reference sequence). Trimming cost V 8 bases and J 2 bases; bases outside gene matches: 9. The CDR3 spans 16 residues. The CDR3 DNA sequence: TGTGCCAGCTATAGAGGGGGACTAGCGGTCACAGATACGCAGTATTTT. Translated: CASYRGGLAVTDTQYF.

This chain joins TRBV6-5 and TRBJ1-2, with 9 bases lining up with TRBD1. The CDR3 loop spans 12 amino acids. With V trimmed by 6 bases and J by 8 bases, 4 bases remained unmatched. The germline V gene encodes CDR1 MNHEY and CDR2 SVGAGI. DNA of the CDR3: TGTGCCAGCAGGGACAGGGGTCCCGGCTACACCTTC. This encodes CASRDRGPGYTF.

This clone was detected once. V gene TRBV7-2 combines with J gene TRBJ1-3; 7 nucleotides agree with TRBD1. After removal of 5 bases from V and 4 bases from J, the junction contained 8 bases not matched to a gene. The CDR3 is made up of 15 amino acids. The germline gives CDR1 SGHTA, CDR2 FQGNSA. The CDR3 DNA follows: TGTGCCAGCAGCCAAGACAGGGTTAGAGGAAACACCATATATTTT. This encodes CASSQDRVRGNTIYF.

This clone was picked up one time. The chain carries TRBV19 and TRBJ2-1; 13 nucleotides align to TRBD2. Germline values: CDR1 LNHDA, CDR2 SQIVND (reference sequence). With V trimmed by 4 bases and J by 7 bases, 7 bases remained unmatched. CDR3 length equals 16 residues. The CDR3 loop reads CASSKGGLAGLNEQFF. DNA of the CDR3: TGTGCCAGTAGTAAGGGGGGACTAGCGGGATTGAATGAGCAGTTCTTC.

The chain links TRBV5-5 to TRBJ2-5; TRBD1 is a possible D gene (6 bases). The CDR3 runs 17 residues. Germline assignment: CDR1 SGHKS and CDR2 YYEKEE (reference sequence). V dropped 0 bases and J dropped 5 bases, with 20 bases sitting between them. The CDR3 reads CASSLGVTGSGGETQYF. DNA of the CDR3: TGTGCCAGCAGCTTGGGAGTTACAGGGTCGGGCGGGGAGACCCAGTACTTC.

The chain has TRBV5-1 and TRBJ1-1; 11 bases are a match to TRBD1. Trimming removed 2 bases from V and 4 bases from J; junction bases left unmatched: 4. The CDR3 has 15 amino acids. The germline V gene encodes CDR1 SGHRS and CDR2 YFSETQ. The CDR3 protein is CASSLGQGAITEAFF. CDR3 sequence (DNA): TGCGCCAGCAGCTTAGGACAGGGGGCCATCACTGAAGCTTTCTTT.

The rearrangement uses TRBV10-3 and TRBJ1-3; 7 positions match TRBD1. In germline, CDR1 is ENHRY, CDR2 SYGVKD. V lost 5 bases to trimming and J lost 0 bases; unmatched junction nucleotides: 4. The CDR3 contains 15 residues. The DNA for the CDR3 is TGTGCCATCAGTAGGACAGGCCTCTCTGGAAACACCATATATTTT. Protein: CAISRTGLSGNTIYF.